A selection of T cell receptor beta chains follows, all from one sample in a study of control samples from healthy donors and cancer patients. Some clones are missing from TCRdb's copy, which holds only in-frame ones; the method was immunoSEQ multiplex PCR. This table has about 97,000 clones, approximately 90% appearing once. Sequenced input: blood. These receptors were collected from a woman aged 18-29 years in good health. The CDR3 runs from the conserved cysteine through the conserved F or W.

v_gene	j_gene	CDR3aa
TRBV7-9	TRBJ2-3	CASGSGSTDTQYF
TRBV27	TRBJ1-4	CASSLGTAGGPNEKLFF
TRBV13	TRBJ2-1	CASSFAESSYNEQFF
TRBV7-7	TRBJ1-3	CASSLGRSSGNTIYF
TRBV28	TRBJ2-7	CASSGMFKGGTYEQYF
TRBV5-1	TRBJ1-1	CASTNLLNTEAFF
TRBV6-5	TRBJ2-2	CASSFRNTGELFF
TRBV30	TRBJ1-1	CAWRLPGTGTRTGAFF
TRBV6-4	TRBJ2-1	CASSDSSGVPNEQFF
TRBV6-1	TRBJ1-2	CASSESRGAGDYGYTF
TRBV5-1	TRBJ1-1	CASWRDRANTEAFF
TRBV18	TRBJ2-1	CASSPSSGAYNEQFF
TRBV6-1	TRBJ1-5	CASSEETGGHQPQHF
TRBV12-3/TRBV12-4	TRBJ1-1	CASSFLRTGGFF
TRBV20-1	TRBJ2-7	CSARGGYEQYF
TRBV10-1	TRBJ1-1	CASSSGPNTEAFF
TRBV6-1	TRBJ2-3	CASSEVETGTQYF
TRBV5-6	TRBJ1-1	CASSPVRDGGGLGDTEAFF
TRBV6-6	TRBJ1-1	CASSYPGQGSQAFF
TRBV7-9	TRBJ2-5	CASSASSGQETQYF
TRBV4-3	TRBJ2-6	CASRGSGANVLTF
TRBV5-1	TRBJ2-7	CASSASRDRAIAYEQYF
TRBV4-1	TRBJ2-7	CASSRSPGQSAYEQYF
TRBV21-1	TRBJ2-3	CAVRGTDTQYF